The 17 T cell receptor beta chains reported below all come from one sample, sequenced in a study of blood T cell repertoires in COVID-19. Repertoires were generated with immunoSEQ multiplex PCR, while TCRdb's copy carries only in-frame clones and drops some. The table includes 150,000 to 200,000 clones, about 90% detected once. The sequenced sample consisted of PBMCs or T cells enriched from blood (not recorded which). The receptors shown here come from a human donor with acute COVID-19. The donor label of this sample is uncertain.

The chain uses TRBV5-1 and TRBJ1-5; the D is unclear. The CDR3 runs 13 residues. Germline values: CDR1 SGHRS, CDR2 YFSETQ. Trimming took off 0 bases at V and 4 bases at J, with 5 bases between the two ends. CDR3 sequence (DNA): TGCGCCAGCAGCTTGGATGAGAATCAGCCCCAGCATTTT. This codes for CASSLDENQPQHF.

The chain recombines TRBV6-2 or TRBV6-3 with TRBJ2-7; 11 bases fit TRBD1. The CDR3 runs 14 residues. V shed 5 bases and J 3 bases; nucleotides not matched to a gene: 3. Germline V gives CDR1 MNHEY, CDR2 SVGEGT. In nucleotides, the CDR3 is TGTGCCAGCAGTAAGGACAGGGGGCTCTACGAGCAGTACTTC. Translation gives CASSKDRGLYEQYF.

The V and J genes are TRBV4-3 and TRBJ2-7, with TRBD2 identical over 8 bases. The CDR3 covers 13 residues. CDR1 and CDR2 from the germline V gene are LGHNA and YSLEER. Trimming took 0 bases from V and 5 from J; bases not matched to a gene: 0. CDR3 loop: CASSQETSDEQYF. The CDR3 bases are TGCGCCAGCAGCCAAGAGACTAGCGACGAGCAGTACTTC.

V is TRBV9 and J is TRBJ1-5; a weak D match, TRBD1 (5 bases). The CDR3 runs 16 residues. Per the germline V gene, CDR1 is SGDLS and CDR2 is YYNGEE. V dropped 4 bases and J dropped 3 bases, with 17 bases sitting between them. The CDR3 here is CASSTGGDPSNQPQHF. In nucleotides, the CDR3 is TGTGCCAGCAGCACCGGCGGGGACCCTTCCAATCAGCCCCAGCATTTT. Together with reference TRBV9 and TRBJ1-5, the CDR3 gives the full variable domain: DSGVTQTPKHLITATGQRVTLRCSPRSGDLSVYWYQQSLDQGLQFLIQYYNGEERAKGNILERFSAQQFPDLHSELNLSSLELGDSALYFCASSTGGDPSNQPQHFGDGTRLSIL.

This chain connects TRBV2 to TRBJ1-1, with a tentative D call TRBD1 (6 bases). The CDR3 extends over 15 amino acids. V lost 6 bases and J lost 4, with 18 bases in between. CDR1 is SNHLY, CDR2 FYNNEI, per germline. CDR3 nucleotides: TGTGCCAGCAGATCCGGCACCAACAGGGTCACTGAAGCTTTCTTT. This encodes CASRSGTNRVTEAFF. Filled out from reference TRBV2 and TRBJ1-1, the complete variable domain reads EPEVTQTPSHQVTQMGQEVILRCVPISNHLYFYWYRQILGQKVEFLVSFYNNEISEKSEIFDDQFSVERPDGSNFTLKIRSTKLEDSAMYFCASRSGTNRVTEAFFGQGTRLTVV.

This chain's CDR3 is CASGLEGNSPLHF. The CDR3 DNA reads TGTGCTAGTGGTTTGGAGGGGAATTCACCCCTCCACTTT. J is TRBJ1-6 and V is TRBV12-5, with D tentatively TRBD1 (5 bases). CDR1 is LGHNT and CDR2 is FRNRAP in the germline V gene. The CDR3 runs to 13 residues. The ends were cut back, 1 base at V and 7 bases at J, with 5 bases in the middle.

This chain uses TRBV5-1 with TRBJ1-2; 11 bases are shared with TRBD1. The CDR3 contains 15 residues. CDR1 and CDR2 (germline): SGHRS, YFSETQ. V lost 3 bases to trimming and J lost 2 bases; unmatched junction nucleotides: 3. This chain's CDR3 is CASSWGQGGNYGYTF. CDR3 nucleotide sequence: TGCGCCAGCAGCTGGGGACAGGGGGGAAACTATGGCTACACCTTC.

This CDR3 reads CASSTRRRRGTYEQYF. CDR3 sequence (DNA): TGTGCCAGCAGTACGAGGCGGAGGAGAGGAACCTACGAGCAGTACTTC. This rearrangement joins TRBV11-2 to TRBJ2-7; D may be TRBD2 (5 bases). The CDR3 is 16 amino acids. V shed 6 bases and J shed 2 bases, with 20 bases lying between them. Germline loops: CDR1 SGHAT, CDR2 FQNNGV. The variable domain in full, with the rest retrieved from reference TRBV11-2 and TRBJ2-7, is EAGVAQSPRYKIIEKRQSVAFWCNPISGHATLYWYQQILGQGPKLLIQFQNNGVVDDSQLPKDRFSAERLKGVDSTLKIQPAKLEDSAVYLCASSTRRRRGTYEQYFGPGTRLTVT.

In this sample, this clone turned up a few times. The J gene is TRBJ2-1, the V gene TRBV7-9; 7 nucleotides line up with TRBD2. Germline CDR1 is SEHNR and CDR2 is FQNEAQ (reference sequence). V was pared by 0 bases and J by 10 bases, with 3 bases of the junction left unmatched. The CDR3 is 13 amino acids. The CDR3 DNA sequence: TGTGCCAGCAGCTTAGCGTTGGGAGGGGAGCAGTTCTTC. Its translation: CASSLALGGEQFF. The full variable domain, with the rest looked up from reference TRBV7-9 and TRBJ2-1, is DTGVSQNPRHKITKRGQNVTFRCDPISEHNRLYWYRQTLGQGPEFLTYFQNEAQLEKSRLLSDRFSAERPKGSFSTLEIQRTEQGDSAMYLCASSLALGGEQFFGPGTRLTVL.

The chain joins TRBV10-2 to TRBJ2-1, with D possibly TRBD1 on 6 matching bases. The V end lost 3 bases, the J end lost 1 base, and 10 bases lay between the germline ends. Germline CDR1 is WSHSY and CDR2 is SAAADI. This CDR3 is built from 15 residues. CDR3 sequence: CASSEGTPSYNEQFF. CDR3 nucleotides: TGCGCCAGCAGTGAAGGGACACCGTCCTACAATGAGCAGTTCTTC.

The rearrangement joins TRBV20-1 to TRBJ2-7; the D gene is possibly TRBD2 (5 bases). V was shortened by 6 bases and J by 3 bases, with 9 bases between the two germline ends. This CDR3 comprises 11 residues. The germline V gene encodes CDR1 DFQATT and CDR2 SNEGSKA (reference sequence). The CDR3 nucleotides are TGCAGTGCAGACGAGGGCTACGAGCAGTACTTC. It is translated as CSADEGYEQYF.

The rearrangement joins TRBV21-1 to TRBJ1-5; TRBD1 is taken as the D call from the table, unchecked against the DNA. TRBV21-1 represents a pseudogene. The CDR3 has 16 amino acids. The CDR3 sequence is CASSKEDRVSGQPQHF. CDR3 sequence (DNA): TGTGCCAGCAGCAAAGAAGACAGGGTATCGGGTCAGCCCCAGCATTTT.

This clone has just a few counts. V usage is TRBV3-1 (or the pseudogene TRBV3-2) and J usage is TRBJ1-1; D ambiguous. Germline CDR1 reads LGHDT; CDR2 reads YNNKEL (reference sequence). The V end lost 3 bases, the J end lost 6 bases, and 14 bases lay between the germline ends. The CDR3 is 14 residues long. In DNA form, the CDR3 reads TGTGCCAGCAGCCAGGACTTTGGCCGGCCTGAAGCTTTCTTT. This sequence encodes CASSQDFGRPEAFF.

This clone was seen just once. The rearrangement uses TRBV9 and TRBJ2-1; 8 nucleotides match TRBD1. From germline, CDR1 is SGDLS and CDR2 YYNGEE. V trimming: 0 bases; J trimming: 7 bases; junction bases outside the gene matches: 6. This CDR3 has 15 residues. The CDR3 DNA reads TGTGCCAGCAGCGTAGTGGACAGGGTGATAAATGAGCAGTTCTTC. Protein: CASSVVDRVINEQFF.

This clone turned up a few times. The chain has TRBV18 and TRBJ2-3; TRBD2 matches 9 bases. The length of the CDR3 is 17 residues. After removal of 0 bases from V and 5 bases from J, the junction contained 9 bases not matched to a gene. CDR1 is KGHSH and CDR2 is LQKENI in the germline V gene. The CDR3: CASSPPSGGGAEDTQYF. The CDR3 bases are TGTGCCAGCTCACCACCTTCGGGCGGGGGGGCAGAAGATACGCAGTATTTT.

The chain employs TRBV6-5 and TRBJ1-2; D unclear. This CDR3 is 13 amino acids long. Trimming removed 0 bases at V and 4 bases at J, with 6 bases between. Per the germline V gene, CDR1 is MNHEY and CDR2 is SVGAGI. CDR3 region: CASSYSEGYGYTF. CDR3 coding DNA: TGTGCCAGCAGTTACTCGGAGGGCTATGGCTACACCTTC.

The CDR3 DNA reads as TGCAGTGCCCAAAGGGGGGAGACCCAGTACTTC. It specifies CSAQRGETQYF. The rearrangement uses TRBV20-1 and TRBJ2-5; possibly TRBD1 for D (6 bases). V dropped 6 bases and J dropped 5 bases, with 10 bases sitting between them. The CDR3 runs to 11 residues. Germline-derived CDR1 and CDR2 are DFQATT and SNEGSKA (reference sequence).